This T cell receptor (beta chain) stems from a study of human T cells and chemical hapten exposure. Whole-study context: Patients, largely female, had alopecia areata, totalis or universalis.

TCRdb passed the RACE reads through MiXCR, listing each CDR3 protein once. The sample lists under 200,000 distinct CDR3 sequences, about a quarter seen once, with under 2.5% in the top ten. Time point specified: patch test 3, about 24 weeks after DPC sensitization. Treatment in this sample: therapeutic diphenylcyclopropenone sensitization with weekly scalp DPC. The CDR3 contains 15 residues. Looked up from germline, CDR1 is SGHTA and CDR2 is FQGNSA. V was clipped by 1 base and J by 6 bases, with 12 bases between them. The input for sequencing was whole blood, taken in connection with sensitization to the hapten diphenylcyclopropenone (DPC). The chain joins TRBV7-2 to TRBJ2-2; a weak D match, TRBD2 (5 bases). The receptor's source is a woman between 18 and 29 years old with alopecia areata. Some clones in this sample may be carry-over from other donors' samples. CDR3 sequence: CASSLVTRASGELFF. The CDR3 DNA follows: TGTGCCAGCAGCTTAGTCACGAGGGCTTCCGGGGAGCTGTTTTTT.